This T cell receptor (beta chain) was sequenced for a study of human CD4 T cells and Enterobacteriaceae (dated by TCRdb to the early 2020s). This clone was picked up one time. The antigen it binds to is not known. Base qualities are not provided; no much larger clone lies one nucleotide away. Memory CD4+ T cells, defined as all CD4+ cells other than CD45RA+CCR7+CD95- naive cells, were FACS-sorted on a FACSAria III to a purity of over 95%. Healthy donor blood was obtained from blood donation centers in Switzerland. Total CD4+ T cells and monocytes were enriched by positive selection with CD4 and CD14 magnetic microbeads. CD8+, CD14+, CD16+, CD56+, CD19+ and CD25-bright cells were excluded prior to sorting. In a couple of blood donors, total memory CD4+ T cells were sequenced directly ex vivo to assess in vivo expansion of bacteria-reactive clonotypes. Isolation of peripheral blood mononuclear cells from donor blood was performed with Ficoll-Paque Plus.

V and J are trimmed by 2 bases and 6 bases, and the gene matches miss 6 bases of the junction. Including the terminal cysteine and phenylalanine, the CDR3 comprises 15 residues. The CDR3 DNA has 45 bases and is translated from base 1. CDR1 and CDR2 are read off the germline V gene (reference sequence) as SGHNT and YYREEE. Summary of the overall study and its limitations: The reactivity of ex vivo clonotypes was inferred solely through the matching of nucleotide sequences to CFSE-low cultures from the same donors. Ex vivo, broadly cross-reactive clonotypes were observed to appear more expanded than specific clonotypes, with about 55% of the 19 and about 60% of the roughly 34 being found within the top 5%.

Ex vivo total memory CD4+ samples were sequenced at deep level, with detection sensitivity of one cell in 200,000. The QIAamp DNA Micro Kit was used to extract genomic DNA from cell pellets, and spectrophotometry was used to check the quantity and purity of the genomic DNA. Amplification of TCR Vbeta CDR3 regions was performed with the immunoSEQ multiplex PCR assay. The Illumina HiSeq platform was used to sequence the amplicons. The retrieved sequences were 87 nucleotides in length and included the CDR3 region. Per the authors' processing: A clonotype was defined as a unique productive TCR Vbeta nucleotide sequence and was quantified by productive template frequency from ImmunoSEQ Analyzer V3.0. A threshold at the top 5th percentile of each frequency-ranked repertoire was used to define expanded clonotypes. Repertoire overlap was computed as Chao-Jaccard with the R package fossil and visualized by nonmetric multidimensional scaling with the R package MASS. TCRdb took this table from immuneACCESS and kept in-frame rearrangements with V and J called. Such tables lack part of the clones; where checked against another copy, unresolved V genes explain under half of the gap, and the rest is unexplained. V, J and clone size are taken as reported in that table, and D and trimming were inferred from the DNA itself. The sample yields tens of thousands of clones; about 80% were counted once. The ten largest account for roughly 1.8% of the sample.

This receptor was taken from a human donor in good health. The sequence links TRBV5-4 to TRBJ2-5, with 11 bases in between that match TRBD2. The sequencing sample was made of memory CD4+ T cells from blood. This specimen's cell subset or site label, per the study, means: total memory CD4 T cells sorted directly ex vivo, unstimulated. Here the CDR3 is given as CASSFDSGRVKTQYF. The DNA reads as follows: TGTGCCAGCAGCTTTGATAGCGGGAGGGTAAAGACCCAGTACTTC.